The clone carrying this T cell receptor beta chain was counted many times. The antigen is unknown. This specimen belongs to a study of Graves' ophthalmopathy and Graves' hyperthyroidism. Using RNA transcripts, the TCR beta CDR3 regions were amplified. The workflow started with a first-round RT-PCR run with HTBI primers and then moved on to a second-round multiplex PCR. TCRdb processed the multiplex PCR reads anew with MiXCR; each CDR3 protein has one entry. The sample has 650,000 to 800,000 distinct CDR3 sequences; roughly two fifths are singletons. The study's findings and limits: A model built from 13 signatures distinguished ophthalmopathy from stable hyperthyroidism with approximately 90% sensitivity and about 81% specificity.

With a duration under 3 months, ophthalmopathy in the donors showed moderate-to-severe activity, CAS ≥3 and NOSPECS ≥4. Germline V CDR1 and CDR2: PRHDT, FYEKMQ (reference sequence). Trimming stripped 5 bases from V and 5 bases from J, with 16 bases between. The CDR3 loop spans 14 amino acids. This sequence was found in an adult man with Graves' ophthalmopathy. Sequencing was done on a sample of peripheral blood. This chain links TRBV13 with TRBJ2-7; D possibly corresponds to TRBD2 (5 bases). The chain's CDR3 is CASSLGGLWHEQYF. CDR3 in DNA: TGTGCCAGCAGCCTTGGAGGCTTATGGCACGAGCAGTACTTC.